Listed below are T cell receptor beta chains from one sample, sequenced in a study of blood T cell repertoires in COVID-19. Sequenced by immunoSEQ multiplex PCR; TCRdb stores in-frame clones only, minus some. The sample includes roughly 200,000 clones, about 82% of them seen just once. Sequenced input: PBMCs or T cells enriched from blood (not recorded which). The receptors were sampled from a woman in her 30s who had recovered from COVID-19. The CDR3 runs from the conserved cysteine through the conserved F or W. D genes are given only for firm matches. Size is omitted from some rows. Given values are once, few, many or a class for expanded clones.

V gene: TRBV4-1
clone size: once
D gene: TRBD1
J gene: TRBJ1-6
CDR3 protein: CASSQADREDSPLHF
CDR3 DNA: TGCGCCAGCAGCCAAGCTGACAGGGAGGATTCACCCCTCCACTTT

V gene: TRBV7-2
clone size: NA
D gene: NA
J gene: TRBJ2-5
CDR3 protein: CASSLRGTDQETQYF
CDR3 DNA: TGTGCCAGCAGCTTACGGGGGACAGACCAAGAGACCCAGTACTTC

V gene: TRBV6-5
clone size: NA
D gene: NA
J gene: TRBJ1-3
CDR3 protein: CASSYTASGNTIYF
CDR3 DNA: TGTGCCAGCAGTTATACAGCCTCTGGAAACACCATATATTTT

V gene: TRBV27
clone size: NA
D gene: TRBD2
J gene: TRBJ2-7
CDR3 protein: CASSLGLAGALYYEQYF
CDR3 DNA: TGTGCCAGCAGTTTAGGGCTAGCGGGAGCCCTTTACTACGAGCAGTACTTC

V gene: TRBV11-3
clone size: NA
D gene: NA
J gene: TRBJ2-7
CDR3 protein: CASSNNNGEQYF
CDR3 DNA: TGTGCCAGCAGCAACAATAATGGCGAGCAGTACTTC

V gene: TRBV6-5
clone size: once
D gene: NA
J gene: TRBJ1-1
CDR3 protein: CASPPAGRGTEAFF
CDR3 DNA: TGTGCCAGCCCCCCGGCGGGGAGGGGGACTGAAGCTTTCTTT

V gene: TRBV15
clone size: NA
D gene: NA
J gene: TRBJ1-1
CDR3 protein: CATSTRRREAFF
CDR3 DNA: TGTGCCACCAGCACTAGAAGGCGTGAAGCTTTCTTT

V gene: TRBV6-5
clone size: NA
D gene: NA
J gene: TRBJ1-2
CDR3 protein: CASSYSGAAYGYTF
CDR3 DNA: TGTGCCAGCAGTTACTCTGGGGCAGCCTATGGCTACACCTTC

V gene: TRBV3-1/TRBV3-2
clone size: NA
D gene: NA
J gene: TRBJ1-4
CDR3 protein: CASGGAGMVEKLFF
CDR3 DNA: TGTGCCAGCGGCGGGGCGGGGATGGTTGAAAAACTGTTTTTT

V gene: TRBV11-3
clone size: NA
D gene: TRBD2
J gene: TRBJ2-1
CDR3 protein: CASSLAAGVPYNEQFF
CDR3 DNA: TGTGCCAGCAGCTTAGCGGCGGGAGTCCCCTACAATGAGCAGTTCTTC

V gene: TRBV7-9
clone size: NA
D gene: TRBD2
J gene: TRBJ2-7
CDR3 protein: CASSLVLGVAGTYEQYF
CDR3 DNA: TGTGCCAGCAGCTTAGTTTTGGGAGTAGCGGGAACCTACGAGCAGTACTTC

V gene: TRBV7-9
clone size: NA
D gene: NA
J gene: TRBJ2-1
CDR3 protein: CASSSPEGLWNEQFF
CDR3 DNA: TGTGCCAGCAGCTCCCCGGAGGGTTTGTGGAATGAGCAGTTCTTC

V gene: TRBV5-1
clone size: few
D gene: NA
J gene: TRBJ2-7
CDR3 protein: CASNTDGQSYEQYF
CDR3 DNA: TGCGCCAGCAACACAGACGGACAGTCCTACGAGCAGTACTTC

V gene: TRBV24-1
clone size: NA
D gene: TRBD2
J gene: TRBJ2-1
CDR3 protein: CATSDPGTSGNNEQFF
CDR3 DNA: TGTGCCACCAGTGACCCCGGGACTAGCGGAAACAATGAGCAGTTCTTC

V gene: TRBV11-3
clone size: NA
D gene: TRBD1
J gene: TRBJ1-1
CDR3 protein: CASSLRDRGLNTEAFF
CDR3 DNA: TGTGCCAGCAGCTTGAGGGACAGGGGGTTGAACACTGAAGCTTTCTTT

V gene: TRBV27
clone size: NA
D gene: TRBD1
J gene: TRBJ2-4
CDR3 protein: CASSLGQGFVKNIQYF
CDR3 DNA: TGTGCCAGCAGTCTAGGACAGGGGTTCGTCAAAAACATTCAGTACTTC

V gene: TRBV6-5
clone size: NA
D gene: NA
J gene: TRBJ1-6
CDR3 protein: CASSYLEPGGGSPLHF
CDR3 DNA: TGTGCCAGCAGTTACCTGGAGCCTGGAGGCGGTTCACCCCTCCACTTT

V gene: TRBV11-2
clone size: NA
D gene: TRBD1
J gene: TRBJ1-6
CDR3 protein: CASSFTGTGYSPLHF
CDR3 DNA: TGTGCCAGCAGCTTCACCGGGACAGGGTATTCACCCCTCCACTTT

V gene: TRBV28
clone size: NA
D gene: NA
J gene: TRBJ1-1
CDR3 protein: CASSRIISVGRPMNTEAFF
CDR3 DNA: TGTGCCAGCAGTCGGATTATATCAGTGGGGCGCCCCATGAACACTGAAGCTTTCTTT

V gene: TRBV18
clone size: NA
D gene: NA
J gene: TRBJ1-2
CDR3 protein: CASSPPNINYGYTF
CDR3 DNA: TGTGCCAGCTCACCACCTAATATTAACTATGGCTACACCTTC

V gene: TRBV5-4
clone size: few
D gene: TRBD2
J gene: TRBJ2-1
CDR3 protein: CASSLPGTSGSNEQFF
CDR3 DNA: TGTGCCAGCAGCTTGCCCGGGACTAGCGGGAGCAATGAGCAGTTCTTC

V gene: TRBV29-1
clone size: NA
D gene: NA
J gene: TRBJ1-2
CDR3 protein: CSRVRVVSFYGYTF
CDR3 DNA: TGCAGCCGGGTCAGGGTAGTGTCGTTCTATGGCTACACCTTC

V gene: TRBV19
clone size: NA
D gene: NA
J gene: TRBJ2-3
CDR3 protein: CASSTKADSLVTDTQYF
CDR3 DNA: TGTGCCAGTAGTACAAAGGCGGACAGTTTAGTCACAGATACGCAGTATTTT

V gene: TRBV4-1
clone size: NA
D gene: TRBD2
J gene: TRBJ2-1
CDR3 protein: CASSQEGSSGNYNEQFF
CDR3 DNA: TGCGCCAGCAGCCAAGAGGGTTCGAGCGGGAACTACAATGAGCAGTTCTTC

V gene: TRBV19
clone size: NA
D gene: TRBD1
J gene: TRBJ1-1
CDR3 protein: CASRYRGRGGQNTEAFF
CDR3 DNA: TGTGCCAGTAGGTACAGGGGGCGCGGGGGACAGAACACTGAAGCTTTCTTT

V gene: TRBV7-2
clone size: NA
D gene: NA
J gene: TRBJ1-1
CDR3 protein: CASSLARSGVERAFF
CDR3 DNA: TGTGCCAGCAGCTTAGCGAGGTCAGGGGTCGAGAGAGCTTTCTTT

V gene: TRBV15
clone size: NA
D gene: NA
J gene: TRBJ2-2
CDR3 protein: CATSRDFREGRLFF
CDR3 DNA: TGTGCCACCAGCAGAGATTTCCGGGAAGGCCGGCTGTTTTTT

V gene: TRBV5-6
clone size: NA
D gene: NA
J gene: TRBJ1-4
CDR3 protein: CASSLRSGTINEKLFF
CDR3 DNA: TGTGCCAGCAGCTTGCGATCCGGGACAATAAATGAAAAACTGTTTTTT

V gene: TRBV19
clone size: NA
D gene: NA
J gene: TRBJ2-7
CDR3 protein: CASRSWEDEQYF
CDR3 DNA: TGTGCCAGCAGGAGTTGGGAGGATGAGCAGTACTTC

V gene: TRBV28
clone size: NA
D gene: TRBD1
J gene: TRBJ1-3
CDR3 protein: CASSLSWMETGGVSNSGNTIYF
CDR3 DNA: TGTGCCAGCAGTTTATCCTGGATGGAAACAGGGGGCGTGAGCAACTCTGGAAACACCATATATTTT

V gene: TRBV5-1
clone size: NA
D gene: NA
J gene: TRBJ2-1
CDR3 protein: CASSLDGSGNEQFF
CDR3 DNA: TGCGCCAGCAGCTTGGATGGGTCAGGGAATGAGCAGTTCTTC

V gene: TRBV7-9
clone size: NA
D gene: NA
J gene: TRBJ2-1
CDR3 protein: CASSLAGLGYNEQFF
CDR3 DNA: TGTGCCAGCAGCTTGGCGGGGTTAGGGTACAATGAGCAGTTCTTC

V gene: TRBV27
clone size: NA
D gene: NA
J gene: TRBJ2-7
CDR3 protein: CASSLGAGASYEQYF
CDR3 DNA: TGTGCCAGCAGTTTAGGGGCTGGCGCCTCCTACGAGCAGTACTTC